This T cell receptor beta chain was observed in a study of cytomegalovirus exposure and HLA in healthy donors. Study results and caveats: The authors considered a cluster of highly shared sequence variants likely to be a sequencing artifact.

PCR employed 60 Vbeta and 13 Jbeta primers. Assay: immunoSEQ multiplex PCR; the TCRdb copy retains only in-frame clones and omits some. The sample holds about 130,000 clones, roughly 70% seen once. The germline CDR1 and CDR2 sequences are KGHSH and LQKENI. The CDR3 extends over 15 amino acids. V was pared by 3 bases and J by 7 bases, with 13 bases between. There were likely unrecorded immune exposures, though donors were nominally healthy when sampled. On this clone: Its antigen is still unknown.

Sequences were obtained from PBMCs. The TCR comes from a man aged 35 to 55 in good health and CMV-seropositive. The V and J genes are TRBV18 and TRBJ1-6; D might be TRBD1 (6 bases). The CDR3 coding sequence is TGTGCCAGCTCACCTGCGACAGGACTGAATTCACCCCTCCACTTT. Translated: CASSPATGLNSPLHF.